Below, 5 T cell receptor beta chains from the same sample are listed, as sequenced in a study of Graves' ophthalmopathy and Graves' hyperthyroidism. TCR beta CDR3 amplification used RNA transcripts. HTBI-primed first-round RT-PCR preceded second-round multiplex PCR. TCRdb processed the multiplex PCR reads anew with MiXCR; each CDR3 protein has one entry. The sample records hundreds of thousands of distinct CDR3 sequences, 40% being singletons. The source material was peripheral blood. These receptors originate from an adult man with Graves' ophthalmopathy.

This clonotype was recorded only once. The V and J genes are TRBV15 and TRBJ2-5; D is perhaps TRBD2 (5 bases). The V gene lost 5 bases and the J gene lost 5 bases, with 12 bases spanning the gap. Per germline, CDR1 LNHNV and CDR2 YYDKDF (reference sequence). The CDR3 runs to 13 residues. The CDR3 DNA reads TGTGCCACCAGCGGAGGTGCCGGCGAGACCCAGTACTTC. Amino acid sequence: CATSGGAGETQYF.

This chain links TRBV7-2 with TRBJ1-6; a weak D match, TRBD1 (5 bases). Germline V gene lookup returns CDR1 SGHTA and CDR2 FQGNSA. V was shortened by 5 bases and J by 9 bases, with 20 bases between the two germline ends. This CDR3 has 16 amino acids. The CDR3 here is CASSERMGGFGSPLHF. Here the CDR3 DNA reads TGTGCCAGCAGCGAAAGGATGGGGGGTTTTGGTTCACCCCTCCACTTT.

With regard to this clonotype: A much larger clone lies one base from this, so it may be a read error. J is TRBJ2-7 and V is TRBV2; a possible D gene is TRBD2 (7 bases). CDR3 size: 13 residues. Germline V gene data show CDR1 as SNHLY and CDR2 as FYNNEI. The V end lost 7 bases, the J end lost 3 bases, and 13 bases lay between the germline ends. The CDR3 DNA sequence: TGTGCCAGCACGGGGAGGGGGAACTACGAGCAGTACTTC. Protein: CASTGRGNYEQYF.

The CDR3 coding sequence is TGTGCCAGCAGCCGAGAGACAGGGGAAGGCACTGAAGCTTTCTTT. Translating it yields CASSRETGEGTEAFF. V usage is TRBV10-3 and J usage is TRBJ1-1; TRBD1 agrees at 8 bases. Germline-derived CDR1 and CDR2 are ENHRY and SYGVKD. The ends lost 10 bases at V and 4 bases at J; junction bases unmatched: 14. This CDR3 is 15 amino acids long.

This clonotype was counted a few times. The J gene is TRBJ1-4, the V gene TRBV7-8, with 9 bases identical to TRBD1. V lost 4 bases to trimming and J lost 8 bases; unmatched junction nucleotides: 5. This CDR3 has 14 residues. Germline values: CDR1 SGHVS, CDR2 FQNEAQ. The CDR3 is CASSSGQGWEKLFF. Written as DNA, the CDR3 is TGTGCCAGCAGCTCGGGACAGGGTTGGGAAAAACTGTTTTTT.